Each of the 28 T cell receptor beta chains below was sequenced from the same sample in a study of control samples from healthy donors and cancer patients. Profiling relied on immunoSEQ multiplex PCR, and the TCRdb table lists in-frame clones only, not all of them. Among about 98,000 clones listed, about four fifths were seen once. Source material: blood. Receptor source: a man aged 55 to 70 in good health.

The CDR3 sequence: CSVELDVHEQFF. In DNA form, the CDR3 reads TGCAGCGTTGAACTGGATGTCCATGAGCAGTTCTTC. The chain uses TRBV29-1 and TRBJ2-1; unclear D gene. Germline V gene data show CDR1 as SQVTM and CDR2 as ANQGSEA. This CDR3 region has 12 residues. Trimming removed 2 bases at V and 8 bases at J, with 10 bases between.

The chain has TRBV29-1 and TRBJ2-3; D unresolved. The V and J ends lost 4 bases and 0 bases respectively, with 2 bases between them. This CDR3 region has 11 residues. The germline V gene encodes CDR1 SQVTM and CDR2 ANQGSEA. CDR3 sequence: CSVGSTDTQYF. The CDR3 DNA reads TGCAGCGTTGGGAGCACAGATACGCAGTATTTT.

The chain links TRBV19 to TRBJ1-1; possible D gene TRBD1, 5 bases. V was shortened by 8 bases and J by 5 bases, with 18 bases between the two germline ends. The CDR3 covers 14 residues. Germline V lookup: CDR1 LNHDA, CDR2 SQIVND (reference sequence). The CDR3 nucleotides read TGTGCCAGTGCATTGGCGGCAGGGAGGACTGAAGCTTTCTTT. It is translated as CASALAAGRTEAFF.

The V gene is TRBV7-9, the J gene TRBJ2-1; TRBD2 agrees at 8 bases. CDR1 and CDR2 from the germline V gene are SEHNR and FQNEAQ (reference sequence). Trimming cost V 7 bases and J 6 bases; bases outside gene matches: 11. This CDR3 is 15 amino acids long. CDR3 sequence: CASNDGLAGVNEQFF. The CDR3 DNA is TGTGCCAGCAACGATGGGCTAGCGGGCGTCAATGAGCAGTTCTTC.

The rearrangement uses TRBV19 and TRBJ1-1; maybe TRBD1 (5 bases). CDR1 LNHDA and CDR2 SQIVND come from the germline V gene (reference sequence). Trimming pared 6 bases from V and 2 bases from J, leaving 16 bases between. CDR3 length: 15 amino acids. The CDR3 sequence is CASSSLTGVNTEAFF. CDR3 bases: TGTGCCAGTAGCTCCCTTACGGGGGTTAACACTGAAGCTTTCTTT.

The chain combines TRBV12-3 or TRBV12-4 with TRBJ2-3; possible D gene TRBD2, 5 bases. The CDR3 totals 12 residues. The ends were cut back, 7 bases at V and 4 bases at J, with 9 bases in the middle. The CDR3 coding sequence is TGTGCCAGCAAGCCGGAGGCAGATACGCAGTATTTT. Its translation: CASKPEADTQYF.

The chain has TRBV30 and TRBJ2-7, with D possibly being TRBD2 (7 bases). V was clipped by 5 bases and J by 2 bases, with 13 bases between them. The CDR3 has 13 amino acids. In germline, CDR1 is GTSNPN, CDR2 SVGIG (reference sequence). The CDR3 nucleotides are TGTGCCTGGGGACCGGGGGGCCCCTACGAGCAGTACTTC. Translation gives CAWGPGGPYEQYF.

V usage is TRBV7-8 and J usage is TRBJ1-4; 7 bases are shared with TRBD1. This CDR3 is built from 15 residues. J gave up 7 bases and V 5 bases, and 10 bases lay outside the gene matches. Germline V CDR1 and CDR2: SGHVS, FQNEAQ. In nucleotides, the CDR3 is TGTGCCAGCAGCCCCCGACAGGGAGTTGGTGAAAAACTGTTTTTT. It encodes CASSPRQGVGEKLFF.

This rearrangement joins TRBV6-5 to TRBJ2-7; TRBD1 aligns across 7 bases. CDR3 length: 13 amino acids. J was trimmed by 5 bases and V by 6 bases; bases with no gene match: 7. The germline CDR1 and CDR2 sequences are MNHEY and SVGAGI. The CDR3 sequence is CASSNRGFHEQYF. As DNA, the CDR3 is TGTGCCAGCAGCAACAGGGGTTTCCACGAGCAGTACTTC.

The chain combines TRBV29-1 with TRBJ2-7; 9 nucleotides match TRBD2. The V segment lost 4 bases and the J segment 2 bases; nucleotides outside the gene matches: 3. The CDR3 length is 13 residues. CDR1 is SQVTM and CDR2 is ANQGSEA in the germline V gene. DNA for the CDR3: TGCAGCGTTGTCGGCGGGGGGGCCTACGAGCAGTACTTC. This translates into CSVVGGGAYEQYF.

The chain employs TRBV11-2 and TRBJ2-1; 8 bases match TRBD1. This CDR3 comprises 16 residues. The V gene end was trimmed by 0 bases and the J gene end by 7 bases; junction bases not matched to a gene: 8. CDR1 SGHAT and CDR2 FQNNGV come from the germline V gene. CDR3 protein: CASSLDSGTGGNEQFF. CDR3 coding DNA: TGTGCCAGCAGCTTAGACTCCGGGACAGGTGGGAATGAGCAGTTCTTC.

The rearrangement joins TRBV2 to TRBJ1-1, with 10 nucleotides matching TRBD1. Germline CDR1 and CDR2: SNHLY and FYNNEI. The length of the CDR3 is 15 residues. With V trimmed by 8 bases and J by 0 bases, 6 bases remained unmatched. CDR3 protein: CASGADRGVNTEAFF. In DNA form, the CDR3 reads TGTGCCAGCGGAGCGGACAGGGGGGTGAACACTGAAGCTTTCTTT.

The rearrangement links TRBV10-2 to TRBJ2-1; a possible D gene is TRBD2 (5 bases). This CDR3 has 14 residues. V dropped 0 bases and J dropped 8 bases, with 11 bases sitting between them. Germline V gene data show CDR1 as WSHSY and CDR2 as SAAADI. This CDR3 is CASSESPAGDEQFF. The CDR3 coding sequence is TGCGCCAGCAGTGAGTCCCCGGCGGGCGATGAGCAGTTCTTC.

The CDR3 DNA sequence: TGTGCCAGCAGTTTACAAGGCGAGGGGGGTGGTATTCGCTACACCTTC. Amino acid sequence: CASSLQGEGGGIRYTF. The V gene is TRBV28, the J gene TRBJ1-2, with D perhaps TRBD1 (6 bases). This CDR3 has 16 amino acids. Between the trimmed V and J ends, which lost 2 bases and 9 bases, there was a span of 22 bases. The germline gives CDR1 MDHEN, CDR2 SYDVKM.

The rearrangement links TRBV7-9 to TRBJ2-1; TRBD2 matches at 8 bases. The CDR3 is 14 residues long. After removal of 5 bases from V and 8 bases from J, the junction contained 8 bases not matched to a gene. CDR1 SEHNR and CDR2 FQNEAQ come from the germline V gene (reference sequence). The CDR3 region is CASSPPGGIYEQFF. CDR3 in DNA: TGTGCCAGCAGCCCCCCGGGAGGGATTTATGAGCAGTTCTTC. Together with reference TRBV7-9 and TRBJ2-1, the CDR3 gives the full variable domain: DTGVSQNPRHKITKRGQNVTFRCDPISEHNRLYWYRQTLGQGPEFLTYFQNEAQLEKSRLLSDRFSAERPKGSFSTLEIQRTEQGDSAMYLCASSPPGGIYEQFFGPGTRLTVL.

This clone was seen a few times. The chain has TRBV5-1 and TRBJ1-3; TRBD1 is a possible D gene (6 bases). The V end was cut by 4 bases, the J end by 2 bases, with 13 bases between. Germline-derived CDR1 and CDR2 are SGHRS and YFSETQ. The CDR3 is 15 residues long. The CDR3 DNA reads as TGCGCCAGCAGCGAGGGAGGGGGGCCTGGAAACACCATATATTTT. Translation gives CASSEGGGPGNTIYF.

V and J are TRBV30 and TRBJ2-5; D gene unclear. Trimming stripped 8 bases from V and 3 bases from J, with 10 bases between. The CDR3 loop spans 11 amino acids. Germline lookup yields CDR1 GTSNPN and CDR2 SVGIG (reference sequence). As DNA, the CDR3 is TGTGCCGGTGGGCCTAAAGAGACCCAGTACTTC. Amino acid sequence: CAGGPKETQYF.

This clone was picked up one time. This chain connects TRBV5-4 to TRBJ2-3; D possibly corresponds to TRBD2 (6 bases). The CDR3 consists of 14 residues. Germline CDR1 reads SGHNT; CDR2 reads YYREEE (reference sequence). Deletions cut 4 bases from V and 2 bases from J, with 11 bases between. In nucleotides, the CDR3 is TGTGCCAGCAGCATGGGACTTCTCACAGATACGCAGTATTTT. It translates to CASSMGLLTDTQYF. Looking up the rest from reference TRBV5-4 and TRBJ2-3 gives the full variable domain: ETGVTQSPTHLIKTRGQQVTLRCSSQSGHNTVSWYQQALGQGPQFIFQYYREEENGRGNFPPRFSGLQFPNYSSELNVNALELDDSALYLCASSMGLLTDTQYFGPGTRLTVL.

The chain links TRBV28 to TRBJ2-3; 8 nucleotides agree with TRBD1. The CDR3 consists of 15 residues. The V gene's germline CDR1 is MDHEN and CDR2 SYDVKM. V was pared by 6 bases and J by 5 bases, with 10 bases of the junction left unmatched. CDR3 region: CASSPGQGGLDTQYF. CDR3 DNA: TGTGCCAGCAGCCCAGGACAGGGAGGATTAGATACGCAGTATTTT.

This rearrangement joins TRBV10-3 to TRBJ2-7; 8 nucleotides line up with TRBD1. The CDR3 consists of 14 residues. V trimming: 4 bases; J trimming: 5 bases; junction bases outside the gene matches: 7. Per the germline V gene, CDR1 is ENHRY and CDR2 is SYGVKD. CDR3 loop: CAISGGTGVNEQYF. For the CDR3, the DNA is TGTGCCATCAGTGGGGGGACAGGTGTCAACGAGCAGTACTTC.

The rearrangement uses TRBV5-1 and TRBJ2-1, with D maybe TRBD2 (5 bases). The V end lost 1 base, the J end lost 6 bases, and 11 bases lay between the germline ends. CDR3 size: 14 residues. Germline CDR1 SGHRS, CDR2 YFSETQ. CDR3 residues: CASSLRGSRNEQFF. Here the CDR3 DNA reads TGCGCCAGCAGCTTGAGAGGGAGCCGCAATGAGCAGTTCTTC.

CDR3 nucleotide sequence: TGTGCCAGCAGCCCCCTGGGGGGGGCCAGCTCCTACAATGAGCAGTTCTTC. It yields the protein CASSPLGGASSYNEQFF. V and J are TRBV11-2 and TRBJ2-1, with D possibly matching TRBD2 (7 bases). Germline-derived CDR1 and CDR2 are SGHAT and FQNNGV. Trimming shortened V by 5 bases and J by 0 bases, and 17 bases separated the two germline ends. This CDR3 contains 17 residues.

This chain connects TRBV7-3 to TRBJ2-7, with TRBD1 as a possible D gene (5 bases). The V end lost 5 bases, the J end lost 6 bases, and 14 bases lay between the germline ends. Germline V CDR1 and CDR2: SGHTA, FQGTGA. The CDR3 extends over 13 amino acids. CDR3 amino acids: CASSPQTVGEQYF. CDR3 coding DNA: TGTGCCAGCAGCCCTCAGACAGTAGGCGAGCAGTACTTC.

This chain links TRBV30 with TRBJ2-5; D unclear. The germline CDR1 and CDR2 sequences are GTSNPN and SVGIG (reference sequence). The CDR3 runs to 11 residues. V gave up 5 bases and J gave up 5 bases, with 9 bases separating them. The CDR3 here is CAWGSRETQYF. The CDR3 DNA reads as TGTGCCTGGGGGTCACGGGAGACCCAGTACTTC.

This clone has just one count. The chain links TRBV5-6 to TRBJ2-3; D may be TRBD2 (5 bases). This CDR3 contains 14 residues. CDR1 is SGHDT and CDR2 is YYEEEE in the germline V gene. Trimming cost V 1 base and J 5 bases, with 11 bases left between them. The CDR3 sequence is CASSLTHGEDTQYF. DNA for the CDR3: TGTGCCAGCAGCTTGACCCACGGGGAAGATACGCAGTATTTT.

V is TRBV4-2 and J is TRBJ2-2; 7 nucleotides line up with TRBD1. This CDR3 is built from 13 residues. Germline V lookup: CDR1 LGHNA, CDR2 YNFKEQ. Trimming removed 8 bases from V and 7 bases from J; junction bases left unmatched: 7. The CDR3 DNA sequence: TGTGCCAGCCTCACAGGGGATAGCGGGGAGCTGTTTTTT. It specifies CASLTGDSGELFF.

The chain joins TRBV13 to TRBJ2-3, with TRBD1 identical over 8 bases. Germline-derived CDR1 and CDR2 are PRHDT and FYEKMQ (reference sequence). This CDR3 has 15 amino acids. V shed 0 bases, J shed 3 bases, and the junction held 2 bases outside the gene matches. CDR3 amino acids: CASSLGDRETDTQYF. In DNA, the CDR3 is TGTGCCAGCAGCTTAGGGGACAGGGAAACAGATACGCAGTATTTT.

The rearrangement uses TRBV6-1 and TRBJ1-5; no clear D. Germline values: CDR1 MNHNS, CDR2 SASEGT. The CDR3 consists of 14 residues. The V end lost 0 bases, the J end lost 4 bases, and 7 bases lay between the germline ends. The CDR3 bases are TGTGCCAGCAGTGAAGCGGCAGAAAATCAGCCCCAGCATTTT. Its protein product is CASSEAAENQPQHF.